What follows are 32 T cell receptor beta chains derived from one specimen sequenced in a study of metastatic and nonmetastatic thyroid tumors. None of the patients had undergone any treatment ahead of thyroid surgery. MiXCR reprocessed the PCR reads for TCRdb. The sample shows tens of thousands of clones, approximately 17% of them seen only once. The sequencing sample was made of blood. The receptors derive from a female donor with papillary thyroid cancer or a benign thyroid nodule (not recorded which). Some clones in this sample may be carry-over from other donors' samples.

This clone showed up many times. In DNA, the CDR3 is TGCAGCGTTGATCCGTGGGGGGGAAGGACTGAAGCTTTCTTT. Translating it yields CSVDPWGGRTEAFF. J is TRBJ1-1 and V is TRBV29-1, with D possibly matching TRBD1 (5 bases). CDR1 SQVTM and CDR2 ANQGSEA come from the germline V gene. CDR3 size: 14 residues. V lost 3 bases, J lost 5 bases, and 16 bases lay in between.

This clone was counted many times. V usage is TRBV19 and J usage is TRBJ2-7; D not certain. This CDR3 has 11 amino acids. The V and J ends lost 4 bases and 6 bases respectively, with 7 bases between them. Looked up from germline, CDR1 is LNHDA and CDR2 is SQIVND (reference sequence). The CDR3 sequence: CASSTGSEQYF. CDR3 coding DNA: TGTGCCAGTAGTACCGGATCCGAGCAGTACTTC.

The chain recombines TRBV25-1 with TRBJ2-7, with 10 bases identical to TRBD1. V was clipped by 7 bases and J by 3 bases; unmatched bases: 9. The CDR3 loop spans 15 amino acids. Germline CDR1 reads MGHDK; CDR2 reads SYGVNS. CDR3 coding DNA: TGTGCCAGCAACGCCGGGACAGGGGCTGTCTACGAGCAGTACTTC. It is translated as CASNAGTGAVYEQYF.

At least ten counts were recorded for this clone. The gene calls are TRBV7-8 and TRBJ1-5; TRBD1 aligns across 10 bases. Looked up from germline, CDR1 is SGHVS and CDR2 is FQNEAQ. Trimming cost V 5 bases and J 4 bases; bases outside gene matches: 2. The CDR3 spans 14 residues. In DNA, the CDR3 is TGTGCCAGCAGCAAGGACAGGGGGAATCAGCCCCAGCATTTT. Translated, it gives CASSKDRGNQPQHF. Full variable domain (outside the CDR3, taken from reference TRBV7-8 and TRBJ1-5): GAGVSQSPRYKVAKRGQDVALRCDPISGHVSLFWYQQALGQGPEFLTYFQNEAQLDKSGLPSDRFFAERPEGSVSTLKIQRTQQEDSAVYLCASSKDRGNQPQHFGDGTRLSIL.

This clone was found once. The chain recombines TRBV5-1 with TRBJ1-2; 8 bases fit TRBD1. The CDR3 is 15 residues long. V was pared by 0 bases and J by 6 bases, with 7 bases of the junction left unmatched. CDR1 is SGHRS, CDR2 YFSETQ, per germline. DNA for the CDR3: TGCGCCAGCAGCTTGGCCTCGGACAGGGCGGATGGCTACACCTTC. Residues: CASSLASDRADGYTF.

This clone came up many times. The rearrangement joins TRBV30 to TRBJ2-7, with 7 nucleotides matching TRBD2. The germline CDR1 and CDR2 sequences are GTSNPN and SVGIG (reference sequence). V lost 4 bases to trimming and J lost 2 bases; unmatched junction nucleotides: 11. CDR3 size: 15 residues. CDR3 DNA: TGTGCCTGGAACAGTGGCGGGGCGGGGGCCTACGAGCAGTACTTC. As protein: CAWNSGGAGAYEQYF.

This clone was counted ten times or more. V gene TRBV30 combines with J gene TRBJ1-5, with D possibly TRBD1 on 6 matching bases. Trimming cost V 4 bases and J 8 bases, with 21 bases left between them. Germline lookup yields CDR1 GTSNPN and CDR2 SVGIG (reference sequence). The CDR3 extends over 15 amino acids. CDR3 sequence reads: CAWNTGTTNSEPQHF. Here the CDR3 DNA reads TGTGCCTGGAACACCGGGACAACAAACTCGGAGCCCCAGCATTTT.

This clone was seen repeatedly, ten times or more. The chain employs TRBV5-8 and TRBJ1-1, with 9 bases identical to TRBD1. CDR1 is SGHTS, CDR2 YDEGEE, per germline. V lost 0 bases and J lost 6; bases outside the gene matches: 6. CDR3 length: 15 amino acids. Here the CDR3 reads CASSLEGTGTAEAFF. The CDR3 DNA is TGTGCCAGCAGCTTGGAGGGGACAGGGACGGCTGAAGCTTTCTTT.

V and J are TRBV5-4 and TRBJ2-1; TRBD2 aligns across 7 bases. Germline CDR1 SGHNT, CDR2 YYREEE (reference sequence). The junction had 9 bases not matched to a gene; V was cut back by 2 bases and J by 4 bases. The CDR3 runs to 16 residues. CDR3 bases: TGTGCCAGCAGCTTCCGGGTGGCGGGGGAATACAATGAGCAGTTCTTC. It encodes CASSFRVAGEYNEQFF.

This clone is labeled medium-sized. Other DNA sequences in the same sample also yield this CDR3. The chain links TRBV7-6 to TRBJ2-1; TRBD2 agrees at 7 bases. Germline V CDR1 and CDR2: SGHVS, FNYEAQ. There are 16 residues in the CDR3. J lost 4 bases, V lost 5 bases, and 11 bases had no gene match. The CDR3 loop reads CASSGISGPRYNEQFF. For the CDR3, the DNA is TGTGCCAGCAGCGGCATTAGCGGGCCGCGGTACAATGAGCAGTTCTTC.

The genes are TRBV4-1 and TRBJ2-7, with D perhaps TRBD1 (6 bases). From germline, CDR1 is MGHRA and CDR2 YSYEKL. The CDR3 runs 15 residues. V was shortened by 1 base and J by 3 bases, with 13 bases between the two germline ends. In DNA form, the CDR3 reads TGCGCCAGCAGCCAAGCACAGGGAAGGCTCTACGAGCAGTACTTC. Protein: CASSQAQGRLYEQYF.

In its sample, this clone was seen a few times. The chain has TRBV6-1 and TRBJ2-5; no reliable D call. The germline gives CDR1 MNHNS, CDR2 SASEGT. The CDR3 sequence is 12 residues long. Trimming stripped 4 bases from V and 2 bases from J, with 5 bases between. The DNA of the CDR3 is TGTGCCAGCAGTGTAGGACAAGAGACCCAGTACTTC. This sequence encodes CASSVGQETQYF.

The chain couples TRBV11-2 to TRBJ2-1; D might be TRBD2 (5 bases). Trimming removed 7 bases at V and 6 bases at J, with 19 bases between. The CDR3 extends over 15 amino acids. CDR1 and CDR2 from the germline V gene are SGHAT and FQNNGV. Here the CDR3 DNA reads TGTGCCAGCATCCCGAGGCAGGTACGGGGCAATGAGCAGTTCTTC. Protein: CASIPRQVRGNEQFF.

This clone was counted many times. The V call is TRBV28, the J call TRBJ2-7, with 11 bases that match TRBD2. Germline CDR1 and CDR2: MDHEN and SYDVKM. The CDR3 spans 20 residues. Germline trimming cut 6 bases from V and 2 bases from J; bases unmatched to any gene: 21. The CDR3 DNA sequence: TGTGCCAGCAGGGGCGGCAGGGGGCGGACTAGCGGGCGGGGAACCTACGAGCAGTACTTC. Protein product: CASRGGRGRTSGRGTYEQYF.

The sample holds many counts of this clone. The chain joins TRBV20-1 to TRBJ1-2, with D possibly matching TRBD1 (5 bases). The CDR3 sequence is 14 residues long. Germline CDR1 reads DFQATT; CDR2 reads SNEGSKA (reference sequence). V shed 3 bases and J shed 2 bases, with 13 bases lying between them. In nucleotides, the CDR3 is TGCAGTGCTAGCGGGGCCGGCAGGAACTATGGCTACACCTTC. This encodes CSASGAGRNYGYTF.

There are a few counts of this clone. One end of the junction is discordant with germline, which a read error may explain. The rearrangement links TRBV2 to TRBJ1-5; D possibly corresponds to TRBD1 (5 bases). Germline V gene data show CDR1 as SNHLY and CDR2 as FYNNEI. The CDR3 is 15 amino acids. In DNA form, the CDR3 reads TGTGCCAGCAGCCGGGGGTCAAGCGGGAATCAGCCCAAGCATTTT. As protein: CASSRGSSGNQPKHF.

This clone has at least ten counts. The chain uses TRBV20-1 and TRBJ2-5, with 11 nucleotides matching TRBD2. Germline V lookup: CDR1 DFQATT, CDR2 SNEGSKA (reference sequence). The trim removed 0 bases at V and 4 bases at J, leaving 13 bases unmatched. This CDR3 contains 18 residues. CDR3 nucleotide sequence: TGCAGTGCTAGAGATCTCGAGGGGCCTAGCGGGAGGCTAGAGACCCAGTACTTC. Its protein is CSARDLEGPSGRLETQYF.

This clone occurred many times. This rearrangement joins TRBV28 to TRBJ1-2; TRBD1 is a possible D gene (6 bases). CDR1 and CDR2 from the germline V gene are MDHEN and SYDVKM. V was cut by 5 bases and J by 1 base, with 8 bases left in between. This CDR3 contains 13 residues. CDR3 sequence reads: CASSIGGNYGYTF. CDR3 DNA: TGTGCCAGCAGTATAGGGGGTAACTATGGCTACACCTTC.

This clone came up many times. The chain links TRBV6-1 to TRBJ1-2, with D possibly being TRBD1 (6 bases). Germline V CDR1 and CDR2: MNHNS, SASEGT. V lost 5 bases and J 4 bases, leaving 11 bases between the germline ends. CDR3 size: 13 residues. CDR3 DNA sequence: TGTGCCAGCAGTTTAGGGGGGGGCTATGGCTACACCTTC. Translation: CASSLGGGYGYTF.

This clone was found many times. The chain employs TRBV4-3 and TRBJ2-1; 8 nucleotides agree with TRBD2. V shed 1 base, J shed 0 bases, and the junction held 8 bases outside the gene matches. This CDR3 spans 18 amino acids. Germline V gene lookup returns CDR1 LGHNA and CDR2 YSLEER. CDR3 nucleotides: TGCGCCAGCAGCCAAGGAGATAGCGGGGCTAGCTCCTACAATGAGCAGTTCTTC. Its protein product is CASSQGDSGASSYNEQFF.

This clone has a count of ten or more. The V gene is TRBV20-1, the J gene TRBJ1-5, with 10 bases fitting TRBD1. The CDR3 has 15 residues. The germline CDR1 and CDR2 sequences are DFQATT and SNEGSKA (reference sequence). Trimming took 5 bases from V and 4 from J; bases not matched to a gene: 8. This CDR3 reads CSAARDRGRNQPQHF. The CDR3 nucleotides are TGCAGTGCTGCCCGGGACAGGGGTCGGAATCAGCCCCAGCATTTT.

This clone has ten or more counts. The V call is TRBV29-1, the J call TRBJ2-3; 7 bases fit TRBD2. The CDR3 runs 15 residues. V gave up 6 bases and J gave up 1 base; unmatched junction bases: 10. The germline V gene has CDR1 SQVTM and CDR2 ANQGSEA. CDR3: CSVSKREAGTDTQYF. The DNA for the CDR3 is TGCAGCGTCTCAAAACGGGAGGCCGGCACAGATACGCAGTATTTT.

This clone was recorded many times. The chain joins TRBV7-8 to TRBJ2-3, with D possibly being TRBD2 (6 bases). CDR3 length equals 15 residues. V gave up 5 bases and J gave up 0 bases, with 12 bases separating them. Germline lookup yields CDR1 SGHVS and CDR2 FQNEAQ. CDR3: CASSPLGLSTDTQYF. The CDR3 DNA sequence: TGTGCCAGCAGCCCCTTGGGACTTAGCACAGATACGCAGTATTTT.

Of note for this clone: This could be a read error, since a much larger clone is one nucleotide away. This chain links TRBV7-9 with TRBJ1-6; no reliable D call. This CDR3 contains 12 residues. The V gene's germline CDR1 is SEHNR and CDR2 FQNEAQ (reference sequence). V was cut by 5 bases and J by 10 bases, with 9 bases left in between. The CDR3 spells CASSLDYSPLHF. The CDR3 DNA follows: TGTGCCAGCAGCCTAGATTACTCACCCCTCCACTTT. The whole variable domain, remainder taken from reference TRBV7-9 and TRBJ1-6, is DTGVSQNPRHKITKRGQNVTFRCDPISEHNRLYWYRQTLGQGPEFLTYFQNEAQLEKSRLLSDRFSAERPKGSFSTLEIQRTEQGDSAMYLCASSLDYSPLHFGNGTRLTVT.

This clone came up a few times. The V call is TRBV6-1, the J call TRBJ2-1, with D uncertain. Germline CDR1 MNHNS, CDR2 SASEGT. V gave up 6 bases and J gave up 11 bases, with 14 bases separating them. The CDR3 contains 12 residues. As DNA, the CDR3 is TGTGCCAGCAGCACGGACCCAGGCAAGCAGTTCTTC. It translates to CASSTDPGKQFF.

The chain combines TRBV28 with TRBJ1-5; possible D gene TRBD1, 6 bases. Looked up from germline, CDR1 is MDHEN and CDR2 is SYDVKM. The CDR3 extends over 14 amino acids. V lost 7 bases, J lost 7 bases, and 17 bases lay in between. CDR3 in DNA: TGTGCCAGCAACCTGGACGTCGGGGGCCAGCCCCAGCATTTT. Translated: CASNLDVGGQPQHF.

V gene TRBV6-2 or TRBV6-3 combines with J gene TRBJ2-1; TRBD2 matches 16 bases. Germline V gene sequence: CDR1 MNHEY, CDR2 SVGEGT. V lost 0 bases to trimming and J lost 5 bases; unmatched junction nucleotides: 7. The length of the CDR3 is 19 residues. The CDR3 protein is CASSYSGLAGGPRNNEQFF. The CDR3 DNA is TGTGCCAGCAGTTACTCGGGACTAGCGGGAGGGCCGCGGAACAATGAGCAGTTCTTC.

The gene calls are TRBV28 and TRBJ2-7, with D hard to call. Germline CDR1 MDHEN, CDR2 SYDVKM. V was trimmed by 2 bases and J by 2 bases, leaving 4 bases between them. This CDR3 contains 12 residues. CDR3 loop: CASSLGTYEQYF. CDR3 in DNA: TGTGCCAGCAGTTTAGGTACCTACGAGCAGTACTTC.

This clone has at least ten counts. The chain combines TRBV5-1 with TRBJ2-1; D is ambiguous. Looked up from germline, CDR1 is SGHRS and CDR2 is YFSETQ. The V gene lost 0 bases and the J gene lost 6 bases, with 7 bases spanning the gap. The CDR3 sequence is 13 residues long. The CDR3 DNA follows: TGCGCCAGCAGCTTGGACCGTGGCAATGAGCAGTTCTTC. Amino acid sequence: CASSLDRGNEQFF.

This clone was detected ten times or more. V gene TRBV15 combines with J gene TRBJ1-2, with D unresolved. V lost 1 base, J lost 0 bases, and 6 bases lay in between. Per germline, CDR1 LNHNV and CDR2 YYDKDF (reference sequence). This CDR3 is 14 amino acids long. The CDR3 DNA reads TGTGCCACCAGCAGAGTAAAAGCTAACTATGGCTACACCTTC. The encoded protein is CATSRVKANYGYTF.

The V and J genes are TRBV20-1 and TRBJ1-2; D ambiguous. The CDR3 runs to 16 residues. V was cut by 3 bases and J by 3 bases, with 20 bases left in between. Germline V gene lookup returns CDR1 DFQATT and CDR2 SNEGSKA (reference sequence). CDR3 sequence reads: CSASPTPRPTDYGYTF. CDR3 bases: TGCAGTGCTAGTCCAACCCCGAGGCCTACCGACTATGGCTACACCTTC.

Ten or more counts support this clone. V usage is TRBV7-3 and J usage is TRBJ2-2; a weak D match, TRBD1 (6 bases). The germline V gene encodes CDR1 SGHTA and CDR2 FQGTGA. The CDR3 runs to 16 residues. V gave up 3 bases and J gave up 5 bases, with 16 bases separating them. This CDR3 reads CASSFRMGAATGELFF. CDR3 in DNA: TGTGCCAGCAGCTTTCGGATGGGGGCGGCGACCGGGGAGCTGTTTTTT.